Listed here is a single T cell receptor beta chain. The antigen remains unidentified. These data are taken from a study of graft-versus-host responses after intestinal transplantation. Background on the study: Isolated intestinal, liver-intestinal, or multivisceral transplants were what recipients had. All recipients were given anti-thymocyte globulin induction, and tacrolimus and steroids were then administered for 2 to 4 years.

Researchers processed graft tissue to release intraepithelial and lamina propria lymphocytes. Study conclusions and caveats: Some patients had graft-donor T cell macrochimerism. In their allografts, the ratios of graft-versus-host to host-versus-graft T cell clones were high. Some GvH clones were seen earlier in gut or blood, suggesting intestinal origin.

The CDR3 is 15 residues long. Germline values: CDR1 MNHEY, CDR2 SVGAGI. Trimming pared 6 bases from V and 0 bases from J, leaving 12 bases between. Measured with immunoSEQ multiplex PCR; TCRdb has only the in-frame clones, and not every one. This table holds 60,000 to 70,000 clones, about nine tenths found once. The material was ileum tissue, obtained around 350 days after transplant. The gene calls are TRBV6-5 and TRBJ2-1, with D uncertain. This TCR was recovered from a human patient who received an intestinal transplant, so some T cells may come from the graft donor. The CDR3 loop reads CASSLLPSSYNEQFF. As DNA, the CDR3 is TGTGCCAGCAGCCTCCTACCTAGCTCCTACAATGAGCAGTTCTTC.